This T cell receptor beta chain was sequenced for a study of Graves' ophthalmopathy and Graves' hyperthyroidism. The sequenced template was RNA, covering the TCR beta CDR3 region. RT-PCR in the first round used HTBI primers; a second-round multiplex PCR followed. TCRdb ran MiXCR on the multiplex PCR reads and lists one entry per CDR3 protein. The sample lists over a million distinct CDR3 sequences, approximately 35% occurring once. CDR1 is SEHNR, CDR2 FQNEAQ, per germline (reference sequence). The CDR3 extends over 12 amino acids. With 7 bases removed from V and 8 bases from J, the gap between germline ends came to 11 bases.

Input material: peripheral blood or thyroid tissue (not recorded which). The rearrangement links TRBV7-9 to TRBJ2-2; D uncertain. This TCR was recovered from an adult man with Graves' hyperthyroidism. The CDR3 protein is CASTPWNGELFF. In DNA form, the CDR3 reads TGTGCCAGCACCCCTTGGAATGGGGAGCTGTTTTTT.